These 21 T cell receptor beta chains were sequenced from one sample in a study of shared clonotypes between healthy human individuals. The assay was immunoSEQ multiplex PCR, and TCRdb's table has in-frame clones only and misses some. The sample gives some 2,000,000 clones, 95% of which show up once; roughly 0.13% is in the top ten. The sequenced sample consisted of naive CD4+ T cells sorted from blood. Subset defined: CD45RA+ positively selected. The receptor source for this set is a man younger than 35 in good health.

As regards this clone: Distinct nucleotide sequences in the sample also encode this CDR3. The chain joins TRBV9 to TRBJ1-6; D is unresolved. The germline V gene has CDR1 SGDLS and CDR2 YYNGEE. V was cut by 0 bases and J by 2 bases, with 3 bases left in between. The CDR3 has 14 amino acids. The DNA for the CDR3 is TGTGCCAGCAGCGTAGGACCCTATAATTCACCCCTCCACTTT. Its translation is CASSVGPYNSPLHF.

The chain has TRBV29-1 and TRBJ1-2, with a possible D match to TRBD1 (5 bases). Germline-derived CDR1 and CDR2 are SQVTM and ANQGSEA. CDR3 length equals 14 residues. V lost 4 bases and J 1 base, leaving 13 bases between the germline ends. CDR3 amino acids: CSVVRDLINYGYTF. As DNA, the CDR3 is TGCAGCGTTGTCAGGGACCTCATTAACTATGGCTACACCTTC. The whole variable domain, filled in from reference TRBV29-1 and TRBJ1-2, reads SAVISQKPSRDICQRGTSLTIQCQVDSQVTMMFWYRQQPGQSLTLIATANQGSEATYESGFVIDKFPISRPNLTFSTLTVSNMSPEDSSIYLCSVVRDLINYGYTFGSGTRLTVV.

Note on this clone: Compared with germline, one end of the junction differs, possibly owing to a read error. V is TRBV7-7 and J is TRBJ2-2; 8 bases are a match to TRBD2. The CDR3 is 16 residues long. Per germline, CDR1 SSHAT and CDR2 FNYEAQ (reference sequence). CDR3: CASSLASGSLAGELFF. In DNA, the CDR3 is TGTGCTAGCAGCTTAGCAAGCGGGAGCTTAGCCGGGGAGCTGTTTTTT.

On this clone itself: Distinct nucleotide sequences in the sample also encode this CDR3. The chain joins TRBV19 to TRBJ2-3; D gene unclear. The length of the CDR3 is 13 residues. Between the trimmed V and J ends, which lost 3 bases and 1 base, there was a span of 5 bases. The germline V gene has CDR1 LNHDA and CDR2 SQIVND (reference sequence). The CDR3 coding sequence is TGTGCCAGTAGTATTGGCCGCACAGATACGCAGTATTTT. Amino acid sequence: CASSIGRTDTQYF.

The chain carries TRBV6-1 and TRBJ2-3; D possibly corresponds to TRBD1 (6 bases). The germline CDR1 and CDR2 sequences are MNHNS and SASEGT. Trimming stripped 6 bases from V and 6 bases from J, with 16 bases between. This CDR3 is built from 14 residues. The CDR3 DNA reads as TGTGCCAGCAGCGAACAGGGCCCGCGGGATACGCAGTATTTT. Amino acids: CASSEQGPRDTQYF.

The chain links TRBV18 to TRBJ2-1; 12 positions match TRBD1. Germline trimming cut 0 bases from V and 0 bases from J; bases unmatched to any gene: 9. Germline assignment: CDR1 KGHSH and CDR2 LQKENI. The length of the CDR3 is 20 residues. The CDR3 DNA reads as TGTGCCAGCTCACCACCCGGGACAGGGGGCCCAATTAGCTCCTACAATGAGCAGTTCTTC. This codes for CASSPPGTGGPISSYNEQFF.

The chain combines TRBV6-6 with TRBJ2-7, with D perhaps TRBD1 (5 bases). CDR1 MNHNY and CDR2 SVGAGI come from the germline V gene (reference sequence). This CDR3 contains 14 residues. V dropped 2 bases and J dropped 4 bases, with 12 bases sitting between them. CDR3 nucleotides: TGTGCCAGCAGTTACAGGGGTTCAGGGTACGAGCAGTACTTC. It specifies CASSYRGSGYEQYF.

This chain connects TRBV2 to TRBJ2-7; 8 bases line up with TRBD1. The germline V gene has CDR1 SNHLY and CDR2 FYNNEI. The length of the CDR3 is 13 residues. The V and J ends lost 7 bases and 3 bases, in that order; junction bases with no gene match: 5. The CDR3 region has the DNA TGTGCCAGCAATGGACAGGGAGTCTACGAGCAGTACTTC. Residues: CASNGQGVYEQYF.

This clone was picked up one time. Other DNA sequences in the sample encode the same CDR3. V is TRBV7-2 and J is TRBJ1-4; no clear D gene. This CDR3 has 13 residues. Trimming stripped 3 bases from V and 4 bases from J, with 6 bases between. Germline V CDR1 and CDR2: SGHTA, FQGNSA. CDR3 region: CASSLGSNEKLFF. The CDR3 bases are TGTGCCAGCAGCTTGGGCAGTAATGAAAAACTGTTTTTT.

The V and J genes are TRBV7-9 and TRBJ2-7, with TRBD1 matching 8 bases. Germline assignment: CDR1 SEHNR and CDR2 FQNEAQ (reference sequence). Trimming cost V 5 bases and J 0 bases; bases outside gene matches: 3. The CDR3 extends over 14 amino acids. CDR3 sequence reads: CASSMGQASYEQYF. In DNA, the CDR3 is TGTGCCAGCAGCATGGGACAGGCCTCCTACGAGCAGTACTTC. The variable domain in full, completed from reference TRBV7-9 and TRBJ2-7, reads DTGVSQNPRHKITKRGQNVTFRCDPISEHNRLYWYRQTLGQGPEFLTYFQNEAQLEKSRLLSDRFSAERPKGSFSTLEIQRTEQGDSAMYLCASSMGQASYEQYFGPGTRLTVT.

Details on this clone: Different DNA sequences within this sample yield the same CDR3. The rearrangement links TRBV5-1 to TRBJ2-7, with D possibly being TRBD2 (5 bases). Trimming cost V 0 bases and J 4 bases, with 5 bases left between them. Germline assignment: CDR1 SGHRS and CDR2 YFSETQ. The CDR3 has 12 residues. This CDR3 is CASSLGEYEQYF. DNA for the CDR3: TGCGCCAGCAGCTTGGGGGAGTACGAGCAGTACTTC.

DNA of the CDR3: TGTGCCAGCAGTTCGGTCTCGAGGCCGATCTATGGCTACACCTTC. Protein sequence: CASSSVSRPIYGYTF. This chain joins TRBV28 and TRBJ1-2; D is ambiguous. The CDR3 totals 15 residues. Germline V gene data show CDR1 as MDHEN and CDR2 as SYDVKM. Deletions cut 4 bases from V and 4 bases from J, with 16 bases between.

In its sample, this clone was seen once. The rearrangement uses TRBV5-1 and TRBJ1-4; 10 nucleotides align to TRBD1. CDR3 length equals 15 residues. Unmatched junction bases numbered 7, after V lost 3 bases and J lost 8 bases. CDR1 and CDR2 from the germline V gene are SGHRS and YFSETQ. CDR3: CASSSRTGGGEKLFF. CDR3 in DNA: TGCGCCAGCAGCTCGAGGACAGGGGGAGGCGAAAAACTGTTTTTT.

In DNA, the CDR3 is TGTGCCAGCAGTCCTCTGACTAGCGGGAGTGCAGATACGCAGTATTTT. The encoded protein is CASSPLTSGSADTQYF. The V gene is TRBV27, the J gene TRBJ2-3, with TRBD2 identical over 12 bases. The junction had 7 bases not matched to a gene; V was cut back by 5 bases and J by 4 bases. Germline V gives CDR1 MNHEY, CDR2 SMNVEV (reference sequence). The CDR3 is 16 residues long.

The V and J genes are TRBV6-5 and TRBJ2-7, with TRBD1 identical over 7 bases. The CDR3 contains 15 residues. The germline V gene encodes CDR1 MNHEY and CDR2 SVGAGI. The J segment lost 6 bases and the V segment lost 6 bases, leaving 14 bases of the junction unmatched. CDR3 in DNA: TGTGCCAGCAGCAAAGACAGGGTCTCTTCTCGCGAGCAGTACTTC. Protein: CASSKDRVSSREQYF.

The J gene is TRBJ2-5, the V gene TRBV21-1; TRBD2, as called in the table, went unchecked against the DNA. TRBV21-1 is shown as a pseudogene. The CDR3 has 18 amino acids. The DNA for the CDR3 is TGTGCCAGCAGCAAAGTCTTTCCTAGCGGGACGCCACAAGAGACCCAGTACTTC. Its translation: CASSKVFPSGTPQETQYF.

This clone appeared once. The rearrangement joins TRBV4-3 to TRBJ2-7; D call uncertain. This CDR3 comprises 13 residues. Trimming shortened V by 0 bases and J by 3 bases, and 6 bases separated the two germline ends. Germline loops: CDR1 LGHNA, CDR2 YSLEER. The CDR3 DNA is TGCGCCAGCAGCCAAGATCTGTACTACGAGCAGTACTTC. It translates to CASSQDLYYEQYF.

The chain employs TRBV11-2 and TRBJ1-1; possibly TRBD1 for D (5 bases). Germline V gene data show CDR1 as SGHAT and CDR2 as FQNNGV. Between the trimmed V and J ends, which lost 3 bases and 9 bases, there was a span of 14 bases. CDR3 size: 13 residues. CDR3 in DNA: TGTGCCAGCAGCTTCGGGGGTCGAGACCAAGCTTTCTTT. Protein product: CASSFGGRDQAFF.

V is TRBV10-3 and J is TRBJ1-4; 9 bases align to TRBD1. The CDR3 spans 13 residues. V dropped 2 bases and J dropped 8; count of bases not matched to a gene: 0. Per germline, CDR1 ENHRY and CDR2 SYGVKD. The CDR3 DNA follows: TGTGCCATCAGTGAGACAGGGGGCGAAAAACTGTTTTTT. This encodes CAISETGGEKLFF.

In this sample, this clone turned up once. The V call is TRBV27, the J call TRBJ1-2, with D possibly TRBD1 on 6 matching bases. This CDR3 is built from 16 residues. The V gene lost 6 bases and the J gene lost 2 bases, with 19 bases spanning the gap. Germline V gives CDR1 MNHEY, CDR2 SMNVEV (reference sequence). CDR3 DNA sequence: TGTGCCAGCAGGCCGCCATCCCCAGACAGGAACTATGGCTACACCTTC. Translation gives CASRPPSPDRNYGYTF.

V is TRBV30 and J is TRBJ2-5; D is unresolved. CDR1 is GTSNPN, CDR2 SVGIG, per germline (reference sequence). Between the trimmed V and J ends, which lost 0 bases and 6 bases, there was a span of 14 bases. The CDR3 runs to 14 residues. CDR3 region: CAWSVLGPPQTQYF. The CDR3 nucleotides are TGTGCCTGGAGTGTACTGGGTCCTCCGCAGACCCAGTACTTC.